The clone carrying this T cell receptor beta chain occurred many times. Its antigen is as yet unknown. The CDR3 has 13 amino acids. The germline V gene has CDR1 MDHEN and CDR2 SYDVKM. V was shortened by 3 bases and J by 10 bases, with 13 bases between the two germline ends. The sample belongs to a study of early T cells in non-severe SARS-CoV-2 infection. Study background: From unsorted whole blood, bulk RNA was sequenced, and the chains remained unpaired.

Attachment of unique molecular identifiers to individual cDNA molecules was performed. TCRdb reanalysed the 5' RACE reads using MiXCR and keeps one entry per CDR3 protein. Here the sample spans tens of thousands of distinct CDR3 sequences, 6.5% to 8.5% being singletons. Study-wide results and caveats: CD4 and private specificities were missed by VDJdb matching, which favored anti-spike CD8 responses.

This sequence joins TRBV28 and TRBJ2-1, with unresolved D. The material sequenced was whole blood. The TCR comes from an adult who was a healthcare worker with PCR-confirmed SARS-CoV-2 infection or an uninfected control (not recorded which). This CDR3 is CASSLDQSPEQFF. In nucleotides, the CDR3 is TGTGCCAGCAGTTTGGACCAATCTCCCGAGCAGTTCTTC. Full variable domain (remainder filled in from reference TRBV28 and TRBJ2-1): DVKVTQSSRYLVKRTGEKVFLECVQDMDHENMFWYRQDPGLGLRLIYFSYDVKMKEKGDIPEGYSVSREKKERFSLILESASTNQTSMYLCASSLDQSPEQFFGPGTRLTVL.